This TCR beta chain was captured by sequencing in a study of blood T cells in healthy people across ages. Next came a second PCR, run for roughly 6 to 11 cycles, which used a sample-barcoded 5' primer along with a J-beta primer mix. TCRdb redid the calling of the 5' RACE reads with MiXCR, one entry per CDR3 protein. The sample lists 660,000 or so distinct CDR3 sequences, around three fifths occurring once. Germline lookup yields CDR1 MGHDK and CDR2 SYGVNS. The length of the CDR3 is 18 residues. This sequence was found in a man aged 60 to 69 in good health. The sequenced sample consisted of blood. The V and J genes are TRBV25-1 and TRBJ2-5; tentatively, D is TRBD2 (6 bases). TRBJ2-7 explains the end of the DNA better; the J call may be wrong. The CDR3 is CASSDPPLKGRQLYEQYF. DNA for the CDR3: TGTGCCAGCAGTGATCCTCCTCTGAAGGGGAGGCAGCTGTACGAGCAGTACTTC.